The rows below give T cell receptor beta chains drawn from one sample of a study of regulatory T cells in long-lasting Graves disease. One entry per CDR3 protein, called by TCRdb with MiXCR from the multiplex PCR reads. The sample lists approximately 690,000 distinct CDR3 sequences; 30% were seen once. The specimen was peripheral blood mononuclear cells (PBMCs), collected when the disease was refractory, from a patient treated with antithyroid drugs. These receptor sequences come from a female donor with Graves disease. The CDR3 runs from the conserved cysteine through the conserved F or W. Fields, in order: J gene, D gene, clone size, V gene, CDR3 protein, CDR3 DNA. The D gene is left open where the match is weak. Some rows have no size entry. The others give once, few or many, or a class for an expanded clone.

TRBJ1-5 | NA | few | TRBV20-1 | CSAPRGGPNQPQHF | TGCAGTGCTCCTAGGGGGGGTCCTAATCAGCCCCAGCATTTT
TRBJ1-1 | NA | few | TRBV29-1 | CSVEARGGSNTEAFF | TGCAGCGTTGAAGCGAGGGGGGGATCGAACACTGAAGCTTTCTTT
TRBJ2-5 | TRBD2 | NA | TRBV7-2 | CASSRLAGGGSWETQYF | TGTGCCAGCAGCCGACTAGCGGGAGGGGGCTCCTGGGAGACCCAGTACTTC
TRBJ2-5 | TRBD2 | many | TRBV12-3/TRBV12-4 | CASRTGTSVQETQYF | TGTGCCAGCAGAACCGGGACTAGCGTCCAAGAGACCCAGTACTTC
TRBJ2-3 | TRBD2 | NA | TRBV6-1 | CASSGPTSGRLPTSTDTQYF | TGTGCCAGCAGTGGCCCGACTAGCGGGAGGCTCCCCACCAGCACAGATACGCAGTATTTT
TRBJ1-1 | NA | NA | TRBV9 | CASSVGPTGNTEAFF | TGTGCCAGCAGCGTAGGACCTACTGGTAACACTGAAGCTTTCTTT
TRBJ1-1 | NA | many | TRBV2 | CASFWTALNTEAFF | TGTGCCAGTTTCTGGACGGCCTTGAACACTGAAGCTTTCTTT
TRBJ2-7 | NA | NA | TRBV7-9 | CASSLDPGRRMGRNEQYF | TGTGCCAGCAGCTTAGACCCGGGACGAAGGATGGGAAGAAATGAGCAGTACTTC
TRBJ2-7 | TRBD1 | many | TRBV12-3/TRBV12-4 | CASSGGQSYHYEQYF | TGTGCCAGCAGTGGGGGACAGAGCTACCACTACGAGCAGTACTTC
TRBJ2-7 | NA | once | TRBV10-3 | CATRQNPPYEQYF | TGTGCCACCAGGCAGAACCCGCCCTACGAGCAGTACTTC
TRBJ2-2 | NA | few | TRBV5-1 | CASSLYGSGTGELFF | TGCGCCAGCAGCTTGTACGGGAGTGGGACCGGGGAGCTGTTTTTT
TRBJ2-2 | NA | once | TRBV20-1 | CSARGSSVNTGELFF | TGCAGTGCTAGAGGATCTAGCGTTAACACCGGGGAGCTGTTTTTT
TRBJ1-1 | TRBD1 | NA | TRBV5-1 | CASTSGQGDTEAFF | TGCGCCAGCACCTCAGGACAGGGGGACACTGAAGCTTTCTTT
TRBJ1-1 | TRBD1 | NA | TRBV7-9 | CASSLEGADTEAFF | TGTGCCAGCAGCTTGGAGGGGGCGGACACTGAAGCTTTCTTT
TRBJ2-2 | TRBD2 | NA | TRBV20-1 | CSARSPSGTGELFF | TGCAGTGCTAGATCCCCTAGCGGGACCGGGGAGCTGTTTTTT
TRBJ1-2 | NA | NA | TRBV10-2 | CASSEVTGDYGYTF | TGCGCCAGCAGTGAAGTGACGGGAGACTATGGCTACACCTTC
TRBJ1-5 | TRBD1 | few | TRBV12-3/TRBV12-4 | CASRQTGLNQPQHF | TGTGCCAGCAGACAGACAGGGCTGAATCAGCCCCAGCATTTT
TRBJ1-1 | NA | few | TRBV5-1 | CASSFFQSTEAFF | TGCGCCAGCAGCTTCTTTCAGTCGACTGAAGCTTTCTTT
TRBJ1-1 | NA | many | TRBV28 | CASRRDMATEAFF | TGTGCCAGCAGGAGGGACATGGCGACTGAAGCTTTCTTT
TRBJ2-7 | TRBD1 | NA | TRBV14 | CASNQGQGYEQYF | TGTGCCAGCAACCAGGGACAGGGGTACGAGCAGTACTTC
TRBJ2-5 | TRBD2 | few | TRBV3-1 | CASSTRLLAEQETQYF | TGTGCCAGCAGCACCCGATTACTAGCGGAACAAGAGACCCAGTACTTC
TRBJ2-3 | TRBD2 | few | TRBV20-1 | CSASISAGGSDTQYF | TGCAGTGCTAGCATCTCAGCGGGGGGATCGGATACGCAGTATTTT
TRBJ1-1 | NA | few | TRBV20-1 | CSARELGGHTEAFF | TGCAGTGCTAGAGAACTGGGGGGACACACTGAAGCTTTCTTT
TRBJ2-7 | TRBD2 | few | TRBV3-1 | CASSTGLAVSYEQYF | TGTGCCAGCAGCACGGGACTAGCGGTTTCGTACGAGCAGTACTTC
TRBJ2-4 | NA | NA | TRBV5-1 | CASSLYVSGNIQYF | TGCGCCAGCAGCTTGTATGTATCGGGAAACATTCAGTACTTC
TRBJ1-2 | NA | NA | TRBV7-8 | CASSPIGGLTRDYGYTF | TGTGCCAGCAGCCCAATAGGGGGACTGACCCGTGACTATGGCTACACCTTC
TRBJ1-1 | NA | once | TRBV5-1 | CASSRIPSNTEAFF | TGCGCCAGCAGCCGAATACCCTCGAACACTGAAGCTTTCTTT
TRBJ2-1 | TRBD2 | NA | TRBV6-5 | CASSFTSGRAASQNEQFF | TGTGCCAGCAGTTTTACTAGCGGGAGGGCCGCCTCTCAAAATGAGCAGTTCTTC
TRBJ1-5 | NA | NA | TRBV20-1 | CSARQLGRGGQSNQPQHF | TGCAGTGCTAGGCAATTGGGGAGAGGTGGGCAAAGCAATCAGCCCCAGCATTTT
TRBJ1-1 | NA | NA | TRBV5-1 | CASSLWGDTPNTEAFF | TGCGCCAGCAGCTTGTGGGGGGACACCCCGAACACTGAAGCTTTCTTT